Below are 16 T cell receptor beta chains sequenced from a single sample in a study of regulatory T cells in long-lasting Graves disease. Sequencing libraries for TCR beta were prepared with iRepertoire HTBI primers and Arm-PCR of CDR3 regions. TCRdb re-called the multiplex PCR reads with MiXCR, one entry per CDR3 protein. Altogether over 500,000 distinct CDR3 sequences are present, roughly 15% being singletons, with the ten largest covering about 20%. Specified time point: newly diagnosed GD, antithyroid drugs for less than 3 months. The TCR library was made from RNA that had been extracted from PBMCs in TRIzol. The data were also submitted as part of a second study, on T cells in Graves' hyperthyroidism and ophthalmopathy.

The sequences come from peripheral blood mononuclear cells (PBMCs), collected at new diagnosis, from a patient treated with antithyroid drugs. Receptors were obtained from a young woman with Graves disease.

This clonotype showed up just a few times. The genes are TRBV6-2 or TRBV6-3 and TRBJ2-1, with a possible D match to TRBD1 (5 bases). V lost 5 bases and J 6 bases, leaving 17 bases between the germline ends. This CDR3 spans 15 amino acids. Germline CDR1 MNHEY, CDR2 SVGEGT. CDR3 sequence: CASSPQGPLSNEQFF. The CDR3 region has the DNA TGTGCCAGCAGTCCTCAGGGTCCTTTGAGCAATGAGCAGTTCTTC.

Of note for this clonotype: A much larger clone differs by one base, so this may be a read error. V usage is TRBV24-1 and J usage is TRBJ2-3, with D hard to call. V was pared by 7 bases and J by 2 bases, with 9 bases between. The CDR3 consists of 13 residues. Germline V gene data show CDR1 as KGHDR and CDR2 as SFDVKD. The CDR3 nucleotides read TGTGCCACCAGCGTACCACCCACAGATACGCAGTATTTT. This gives the protein CATSVPPTDTQYF.

The genes are TRBV7-9 and TRBJ1-1, with a weak D call TRBD1 (6 bases). CDR1 is SEHNR, CDR2 FQNEAQ, per germline (reference sequence). The CDR3 spans 16 residues. V was shortened by 4 bases and J by 6 bases, with 21 bases between the two germline ends. CDR3 loop: CASSSWDTRERAEAFF. The DNA of the CDR3 is TGTGCCAGCAGCTCCTGGGACACCCGCGAAAGGGCTGAAGCTTTCTTT.

This clonotype has a count of ten or more. V and J are TRBV28 and TRBJ1-2; D remains ambiguous. Germline CDR1 MDHEN, CDR2 SYDVKM. The ends were cut back, 1 base at V and 5 bases at J, with 11 bases in the middle. CDR3 length equals 14 residues. CDR3 coding DNA: TGTGCCAGCAGTTTATCCACGGCACCTTATGGCTACACCTTC. It encodes CASSLSTAPYGYTF.

The chain recombines TRBV19 with TRBJ1-5; a weak D match, TRBD1 (5 bases). With 3 bases removed from V and 0 bases from J, the gap between germline ends came to 12 bases. The CDR3 covers 16 residues. Looked up from germline, CDR1 is LNHDA and CDR2 is SQIVND (reference sequence). The CDR3 DNA sequence: TGTGCCAGTAGTATGAGGGGATGGTATAGCAATCAGCCCCAGCATTTT. Its translation is CASSMRGWYSNQPQHF.

This clonotype has more than one count but fewer than ten. The chain couples TRBV5-8 to TRBJ2-1, with TRBD2 matching over 11 bases. The ends lost 7 bases at V and 7 bases at J; junction bases unmatched: 7. Per the germline V gene, CDR1 is SGHTS and CDR2 is YDEGEE. The CDR3 has 14 residues. Written as DNA, the CDR3 is TGTGCCAGCTGGGGGACTAGCGGCACTAATGAGCAGTTCTTC. This sequence encodes CASWGTSGTNEQFF.

The chain couples TRBV5-1 to TRBJ2-2; 12 bases are a match to TRBD1. The V gene's germline CDR1 is SGHRS and CDR2 YFSETQ. The CDR3 covers 16 residues. Losses at the gene ends were 4 bases for V and 4 bases for J; bases not matched to a gene: 5. CDR3 in amino acids: CASSDWDRGLTGELFF. The CDR3 nucleotides are TGCGCCAGCAGCGATTGGGACAGGGGGCTCACCGGGGAGCTGTTTTTT. The full variable domain, rest sourced from reference TRBV5-1 and TRBJ2-2, is KAGVTQTPRYLIKTRGQQVTLSCSPISGHRSVSWYQQTPGQGLQFLFEYFSETQRNKGNFPGRFSGRQFSNSRSEMNVSTLELGDSALYLCASSDWDRGLTGELFFGEGSRLTVL.

V and J are TRBV19 and TRBJ2-3, with D possibly being TRBD1 (6 bases). The germline gives CDR1 LNHDA, CDR2 SQIVND (reference sequence). Deletions cut 9 bases from V and 0 bases from J, with 16 bases between. CDR3 length equals 15 residues. The CDR3, as DNA: TGTGCCAGCACGAGCAGAGGGGGAAGCACAGATACGCAGTATTTT. Translated: CASTSRGGSTDTQYF.

Only a few counts were recorded for this clonotype. The chain has TRBV2 and TRBJ2-1; 7 nucleotides match TRBD2. The CDR3 loop spans 15 amino acids. The germline CDR1 and CDR2 sequences are SNHLY and FYNNEI. Trimming took 6 bases from V and 0 from J; bases not matched to a gene: 5. Here the CDR3 DNA reads TGTGCCAGCAGACAAGCGGGAAGCTCCTACAATGAGCAGTTCTTC. It specifies CASRQAGSSYNEQFF. The full variable domain, in which reference TRBV2 and TRBJ2-1 provide the parts outside the CDR3, is EPEVTQTPSHQVTQMGQEVILRCVPISNHLYFYWYRQILGQKVEFLVSFYNNEISEKSEIFDDQFSVERPDGSNFTLKIRSTKLEDSAMYFCASRQAGSSYNEQFFGPGTRLTVL.

In its sample, this clonotype was seen a few times. The rearrangement uses TRBV24-1 and TRBJ2-1, with D hard to call. CDR1 and CDR2 from the germline V gene are KGHDR and SFDVKD. The V end was cut by 1 base, the J end by 5 bases, with 2 bases between. The CDR3 runs to 12 residues. The CDR3 coding sequence is TGTGCCACCAGTGATTTCAACAATGAGCAGTTCTTC. Protein product: CATSDFNNEQFF.

This clonotype came up many times. V gene TRBV6-2 or TRBV6-3 combines with J gene TRBJ2-5; no clear D gene. This CDR3 comprises 10 residues. The germline gives CDR1 MNHEY, CDR2 SVGEGT. The V end was cut by 11 bases, the J end by 5 bases, with 9 bases between. The CDR3 DNA reads TGTGCCGGCGGATGGGAGACCCAGTACTTC. Its protein product is CAGGWETQYF.

This clonotype has a count of ten or more. The chain uses TRBV28 and TRBJ1-5, with 7 bases matching TRBD1. The V and J ends lost 4 bases and 8 bases, in that order; junction bases with no gene match: 5. Germline-derived CDR1 and CDR2 are MDHEN and SYDVKM. This CDR3 has 13 amino acids. For the CDR3, the DNA is TGTGCCAGCAGTTCGACAGGGATCGAGCCCCAGCATTTT. Its translation: CASSSTGIEPQHF.

This clonotype was found many times. The rearrangement uses TRBV12-3 or TRBV12-4 and TRBJ2-3; 8 nucleotides agree with TRBD1. V lost 6 bases to trimming and J lost 0 bases; unmatched junction nucleotides: 11. CDR3 length equals 17 residues. The CDR3 loop reads CASRWGQAPHSTDTQYF. Here the CDR3 DNA reads TGTGCCAGCAGGTGGGGACAGGCCCCACACAGCACAGATACGCAGTATTTT.

The rearrangement joins TRBV27 to TRBJ1-2; D may be TRBD1 (5 bases). V lost 6 bases and J 4 bases, leaving 18 bases between the germline ends. Looked up from germline, CDR1 is MNHEY and CDR2 is SMNVEV (reference sequence). The CDR3 runs 15 residues. Written as DNA, the CDR3 is TGTGCCAGCAGCCTAAGTGGGGCGCAGCTCTATGGCTACACCTTC. It specifies CASSLSGAQLYGYTF.

This clonotype came up a few times. CDR3 bases: TGTGCCAGCTCTCCGGGACAAACTAGGGAAAAACTGTTTTTT. It encodes CASSPGQTREKLFF. The chain couples TRBV18 to TRBJ1-4, with D tentatively TRBD1 (6 bases). CDR1 KGHSH and CDR2 LQKENI come from the germline V gene. V shed 6 bases and J shed 8 bases, with 16 bases lying between them. The CDR3 is 14 amino acids.

Many counts were recorded for this clonotype. The chain is built from TRBV6-1 and TRBJ2-1, with 13 bases matching TRBD2. CDR3 length equals 17 residues. Germline CDR1 is MNHNS and CDR2 is SASEGT. V shed 4 bases, J shed 8 bases, and the junction held 11 bases outside the gene matches. CDR3 region: CASSGALGTSGIYEQFF. The CDR3 DNA reads as TGTGCCAGCAGTGGCGCTCTGGGGACTAGCGGGATTTATGAGCAGTTCTTC.